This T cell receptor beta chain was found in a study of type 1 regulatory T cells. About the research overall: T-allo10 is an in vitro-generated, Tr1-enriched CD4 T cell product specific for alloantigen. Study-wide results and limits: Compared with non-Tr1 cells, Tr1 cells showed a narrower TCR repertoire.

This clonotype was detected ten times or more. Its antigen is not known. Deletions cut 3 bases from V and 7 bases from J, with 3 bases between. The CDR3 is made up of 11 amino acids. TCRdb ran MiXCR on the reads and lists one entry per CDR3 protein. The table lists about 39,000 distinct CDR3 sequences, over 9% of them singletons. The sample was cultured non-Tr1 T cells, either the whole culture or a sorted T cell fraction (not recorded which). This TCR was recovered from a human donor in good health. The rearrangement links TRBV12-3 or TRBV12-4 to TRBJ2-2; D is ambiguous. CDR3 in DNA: TGTGCCAGCAGTTTTTACGGGGAGCTGTTTTTT. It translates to CASSFYGELFF.